Listed below are T cell receptor beta chains from one sample, sequenced in a study of early T cells in non-severe SARS-CoV-2 infection. TCRdb fed the 5' RACE reads into MiXCR, producing one record per CDR3 protein. The top ten clones hold less than 8.5% of a sample with 35,000 to 45,000 distinct CDR3 sequences, over 4.5% of them seen once. The sample consisted of whole blood. All receptors come from an adult who was a healthcare worker with PCR-confirmed SARS-CoV-2 infection or an uninfected control (not recorded which). CDR3s include the opening cysteine and the closing phenylalanine or tryptophan. Fields, in order: J gene, V gene, clone size, D gene, CDR3 DNA, CDR3 protein. D genes are given only for firm matches. For some rows the clone size is stated as once, few or many, or as a class when expanded; others skip it.

j_gene: TRBJ2-1; v_gene: TRBV6-1; abundance: NA; d_gene: TRBD2; CDR3nt: TGTGCCAGCCGGGTAGCGGGAGGGGACAATGAGCAGTTCTTC; CDR3aa: CASRVAGGDNEQFF
j_gene: TRBJ2-7; v_gene: TRBV18; abundance: many; d_gene: TRBD2; CDR3nt: TGTGCCAGCTCATATAGCGGGACCCCCTACGAGCAGTACTTC; CDR3aa: CASSYSGTPYEQYF
j_gene: TRBJ2-3; v_gene: TRBV28; abundance: many; d_gene: TRBD2; CDR3nt: TGTGCCAGCAGGCCCGCCGGGACTAGCGACTCAGATACGCAGTATTTT; CDR3aa: CASRPAGTSDSDTQYF
j_gene: TRBJ2-2; v_gene: TRBV2; abundance: many; d_gene: NA; CDR3nt: TGTGCCAGCAGTTCGGACTACACCGGGGAGCTGTTTTTT; CDR3aa: CASSSDYTGELFF
j_gene: TRBJ2-1; v_gene: TRBV30; abundance: many; d_gene: NA; CDR3nt: TGTGCCTGGAGTTCGGAAAACTCCTACAATGAGCAGTTCTTC; CDR3aa: CAWSSENSYNEQFF
j_gene: TRBJ1-2; v_gene: TRBV6-6; abundance: many; d_gene: NA; CDR3nt: TGTGCCAGCAGTTACTCAGAGCAAAACTATGGCTACACCTTC; CDR3aa: CASSYSEQNYGYTF
j_gene: TRBJ2-1; v_gene: TRBV10-3; abundance: many; d_gene: TRBD2; CDR3nt: TGTGCCATCAGTGAGTCGACAACTAGCGGGCTACCGTCCTCCTACAATGAGCAGTTCTTC; CDR3aa: CAISESTTSGLPSSYNEQFF
j_gene: TRBJ2-7; v_gene: TRBV3-1; abundance: many; d_gene: TRBD2; CDR3nt: TGTGCCAGCAGCAACTCTCAGGGCGGGAGGCTTCTCTCCTACGAGCAGTACTTC; CDR3aa: CASSNSQGGRLLSYEQYF
j_gene: TRBJ1-5; v_gene: TRBV20-1; abundance: many; d_gene: TRBD1; CDR3nt: TGCAGTGCCTCGGGACAGGGGGGAAATCAGCCCCAGCATTTT; CDR3aa: CSASGQGGNQPQHF
j_gene: TRBJ2-5; v_gene: TRBV12-3/TRBV12-4; abundance: many; d_gene: NA; CDR3nt: TGTGCCAGCAGTTTAGATACGGGCCCAGAGACCCAGTACTTC; CDR3aa: CASSLDTGPETQYF
j_gene: TRBJ1-1; v_gene: TRBV28; abundance: many; d_gene: NA; CDR3nt: TGTGCCAGCAAGGGACCGGGGATCACTGAAGCTTTCTTT; CDR3aa: CASKGPGITEAFF
j_gene: TRBJ2-2; v_gene: TRBV6-2/TRBV6-3; abundance: NA; d_gene: NA; CDR3nt: TGTGCCAGCAGAGGGGAGAACACCGGGGAGCTGTTTTTT; CDR3aa: CASRGENTGELFF
j_gene: TRBJ1-1; v_gene: TRBV3-1; abundance: many; d_gene: NA; CDR3nt: TGTGCCAGCAGTCACAGCTTGGGGAACACTGAAGCTTTCTTT; CDR3aa: CASSHSLGNTEAFF
j_gene: TRBJ2-2; v_gene: TRBV4-3; abundance: many; d_gene: NA; CDR3nt: TGCGCCAGCAGCCAAGAGGCCGTTGGGATGGCTACCGGGGAGCTGTTTTTT; CDR3aa: CASSQEAVGMATGELFF
j_gene: TRBJ2-3; v_gene: TRBV29-1; abundance: NA; d_gene: NA; CDR3nt: TGCAGCGTTGAGGGGGCGAACACAGATACGCAGTATTTT; CDR3aa: CSVEGANTDTQYF
j_gene: TRBJ2-7; v_gene: TRBV9; abundance: few; d_gene: NA; CDR3nt: TGTGCCAGCAGCACCCATCCGACCAGCTCCTACGAGCAGTACTTC; CDR3aa: CASSTHPTSSYEQYF
j_gene: TRBJ2-7; v_gene: TRBV2; abundance: many; d_gene: TRBD2; CDR3nt: TGTGCCAGCAGTGAGGTACTAGCGGGAAACGAGCAGTACTTC; CDR3aa: CASSEVLAGNEQYF
j_gene: TRBJ1-5; v_gene: TRBV30; abundance: medium-sized; d_gene: TRBD1; CDR3nt: TGTGCCTGGAGCCGAATCGGGACAGCCAATCAGCCCCAGCATTTT; CDR3aa: CAWSRIGTANQPQHF
j_gene: TRBJ1-2; v_gene: TRBV29-1; abundance: many; d_gene: TRBD1; CDR3nt: TGCAGCGGCGAAGGGGGCTGGGGCTACACCTTC; CDR3aa: CSGEGGWGYTF
j_gene: TRBJ1-2; v_gene: TRBV6-5; abundance: few; d_gene: NA; CDR3nt: TGTGCCAGCAGTGGGGGGGCGGTCTATGGCTACACCTTC; CDR3aa: CASSGGAVYGYTF
j_gene: TRBJ2-2; v_gene: TRBV5-1; abundance: few; d_gene: NA; CDR3nt: TGCGCCAGCAGCTTGGTTGGGTCGAACACCGGGGAGCTGTTTTTT; CDR3aa: CASSLVGSNTGELFF
j_gene: TRBJ2-7; v_gene: TRBV3-1; abundance: many; d_gene: NA; CDR3nt: TGTGCCAGCAGCCAAGATGACAGCGAGCAGTACTTC; CDR3aa: CASSQDDSEQYF
j_gene: TRBJ2-3; v_gene: TRBV18; abundance: NA; d_gene: NA; CDR3nt: TGTGCCAGCTCACCACCGGGCCTTGGCACAGATACGCAGTATTTT; CDR3aa: CASSPPGLGTDTQYF
j_gene: TRBJ1-1; v_gene: TRBV2; abundance: many; d_gene: TRBD1; CDR3nt: TGTGCCAGCAGAGCCGCAGGGGGCGAAATCACTGAAGCTTTCTTT; CDR3aa: CASRAAGGEITEAFF
j_gene: TRBJ2-7; v_gene: TRBV7-2; abundance: NA; d_gene: TRBD1; CDR3nt: TGTGCCAGCAGCTTTCGGATCGGGACAGGGTACGAGCAGTACTTC; CDR3aa: CASSFRIGTGYEQYF
j_gene: TRBJ1-1; v_gene: TRBV18; abundance: many; d_gene: TRBD1; CDR3nt: TGTGCCAGCTCACCGGGACAGGGGAAGGACACTGAAGCTTTCTTT; CDR3aa: CASSPGQGKDTEAFF
j_gene: TRBJ2-2; v_gene: TRBV19; abundance: many; d_gene: TRBD2; CDR3nt: TGTGCCAGTACCGGATCCGGGACTACTCACACCGGGGAGCTGTTTTTT; CDR3aa: CASTGSGTTHTGELFF
j_gene: TRBJ2-5; v_gene: TRBV7-9; abundance: many; d_gene: NA; CDR3nt: TGTGCCAGCAGCTTCAGCGGGTTTCAAGAGACCCAGTACTTC; CDR3aa: CASSFSGFQETQYF